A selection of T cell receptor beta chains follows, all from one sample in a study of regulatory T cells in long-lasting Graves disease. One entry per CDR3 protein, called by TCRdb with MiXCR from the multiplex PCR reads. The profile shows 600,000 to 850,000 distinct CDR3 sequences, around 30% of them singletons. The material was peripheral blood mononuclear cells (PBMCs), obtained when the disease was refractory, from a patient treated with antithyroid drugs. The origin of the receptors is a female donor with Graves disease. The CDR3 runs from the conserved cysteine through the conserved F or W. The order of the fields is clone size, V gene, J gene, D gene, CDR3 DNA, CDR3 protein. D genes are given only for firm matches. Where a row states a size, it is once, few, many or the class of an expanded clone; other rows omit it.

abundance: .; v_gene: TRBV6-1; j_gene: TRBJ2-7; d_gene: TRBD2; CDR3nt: TGTGCCTCCTACCGAGGGACTAGCGGGACCTACGAGCAGTACTTC; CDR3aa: CASYRGTSGTYEQYF
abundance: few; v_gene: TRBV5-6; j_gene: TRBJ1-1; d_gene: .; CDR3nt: TGTGCCAGCAGTTTTGGACAGCACAGGAACACTGAAGCTTTCTTT; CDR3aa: CASSFGQHRNTEAFF
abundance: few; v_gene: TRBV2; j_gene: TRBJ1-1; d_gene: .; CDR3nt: TGTGCCAACCAGTTGAGTAAGAACACTGAAGCTTTCTTT; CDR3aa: CANQLSKNTEAFF
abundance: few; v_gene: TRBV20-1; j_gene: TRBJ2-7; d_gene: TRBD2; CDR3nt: TGCAGTGCTCCTCAGACTAGCGGGTTTTCCTCCTACGAGCAGTACTTC; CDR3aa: CSAPQTSGFSSYEQYF
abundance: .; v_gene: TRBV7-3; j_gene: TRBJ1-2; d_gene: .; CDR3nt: TGTGCCAGCAGCTTCGGTGGCCCTAACGGCTACACCTTC; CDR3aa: CASSFGGPNGYTF
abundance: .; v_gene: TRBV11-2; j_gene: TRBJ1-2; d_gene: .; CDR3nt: TGTGCCAGCAGCCCTCTACCCGGTAGACAGGACTATGGCTACACCTTC; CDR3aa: CASSPLPGRQDYGYTF
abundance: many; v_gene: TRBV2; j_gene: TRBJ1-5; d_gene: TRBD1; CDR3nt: TGTGCCAGCAGAGGTACAGGGGGTTTACAGCCCCAGCATTTT; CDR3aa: CASRGTGGLQPQHF
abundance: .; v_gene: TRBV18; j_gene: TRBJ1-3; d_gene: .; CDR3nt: TGTGCCAGCCACGGAAACACCATATATTTT; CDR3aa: CASHGNTIYF
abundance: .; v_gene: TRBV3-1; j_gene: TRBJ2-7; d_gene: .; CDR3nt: TGTGCCAGCAGCCAGCAACAGGGACCTCTACCCTACGAGCAGTACTTC; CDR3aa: CASSQQQGPLPYEQYF
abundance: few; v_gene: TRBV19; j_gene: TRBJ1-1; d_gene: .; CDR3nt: TGTGCCAGTAGTATTACCAGGGGACGGACTGAAGCTTTCTTT; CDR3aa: CASSITRGRTEAFF
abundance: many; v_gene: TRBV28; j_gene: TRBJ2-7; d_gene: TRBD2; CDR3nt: TGTGCCAGCAGGGGATCGGGGGGGCGAAGCTACGAGCAGTACTTC; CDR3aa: CASRGSGGRSYEQYF
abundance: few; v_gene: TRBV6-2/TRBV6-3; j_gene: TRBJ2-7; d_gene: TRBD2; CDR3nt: TGTGCCAGCAGTTGGCCCCAAGGAGCGGGAGGGCCGTTCAGCTCCTACGAGCAGTACTTC; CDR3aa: CASSWPQGAGGPFSSYEQYF
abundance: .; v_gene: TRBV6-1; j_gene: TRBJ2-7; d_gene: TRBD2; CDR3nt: TGTGCCAGCAGTGAAGGAAGCGGGAGCTTCTACGAGCAGTACTTC; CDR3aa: CASSEGSGSFYEQYF
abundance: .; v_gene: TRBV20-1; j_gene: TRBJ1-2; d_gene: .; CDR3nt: TGCAGTGCTAGAGTGACAGTCCGGGACACGAAAAACTATGGCTACACCTTC; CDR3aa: CSARVTVRDTKNYGYTF
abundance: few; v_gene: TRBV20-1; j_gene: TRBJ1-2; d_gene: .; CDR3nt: TGCAGTGCTAGAGATACTTTTGGGGGTTCGCCTTCTATCTATGGCTACACCTTC; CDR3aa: CSARDTFGGSPSIYGYTF
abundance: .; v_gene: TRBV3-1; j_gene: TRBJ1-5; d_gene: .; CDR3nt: TGTGCCAGCAGCCAGGGTAGAGGGGATCAGCCCCAGCATTTT; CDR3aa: CASSQGRGDQPQHF
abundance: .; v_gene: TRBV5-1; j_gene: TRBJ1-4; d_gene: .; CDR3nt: TGCGCCAGCAGCTCCCCGGGGCCAGCCGAAAAACTGTTTTTT; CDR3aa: CASSSPGPAEKLFF
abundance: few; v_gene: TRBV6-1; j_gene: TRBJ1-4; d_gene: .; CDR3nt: TGTGCCAGCACCCGCGGCCCTAATGAAAAACTGTTTTTT; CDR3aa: CASTRGPNEKLFF
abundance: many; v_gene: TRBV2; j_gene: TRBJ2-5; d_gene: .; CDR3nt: TGTGCCAGCAGTGTTGAGTTTATCGGAGGGCCAGGTCAAGAGACCCAGTACTTC; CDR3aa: CASSVEFIGGPGQETQYF
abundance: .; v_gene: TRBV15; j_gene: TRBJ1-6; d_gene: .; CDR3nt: TGTGCCACCAGCAGAGCTTGGACGGACAATTCACCCCTCCACTTT; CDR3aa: CATSRAWTDNSPLHF
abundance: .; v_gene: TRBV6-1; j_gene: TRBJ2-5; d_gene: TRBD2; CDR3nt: TGTGCCAGCAGTACCGGGACTAGCGGGAATAAAGAGACCCAGTACTTC; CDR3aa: CASSTGTSGNKETQYF
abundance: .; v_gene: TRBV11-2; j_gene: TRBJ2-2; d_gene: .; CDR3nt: TGTGCCAGCAGTCGACACTCCGAATCCTTCACCGGGGAGCTGTTTTTT; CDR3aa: CASSRHSESFTGELFF
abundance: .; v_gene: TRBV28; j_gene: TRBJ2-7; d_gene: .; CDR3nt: TGTGCCAGCAGTTTATCAAGGGGGGTCTACGAGCAGTACTTC; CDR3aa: CASSLSRGVYEQYF
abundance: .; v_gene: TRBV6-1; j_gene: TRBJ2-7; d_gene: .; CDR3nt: TGTGCCAGCAGGAACCCACGGCGGGATTCCTACGAGCAGTACTTC; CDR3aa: CASRNPRRDSYEQYF
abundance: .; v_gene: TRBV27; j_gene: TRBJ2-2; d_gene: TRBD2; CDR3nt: TGTGCCAGCAGTCTACTAGCGGGAGGCCACGGGGAGCTGTTTTTT; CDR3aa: CASSLLAGGHGELFF
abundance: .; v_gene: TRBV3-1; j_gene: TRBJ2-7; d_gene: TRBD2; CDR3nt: TGTGCCAGCAGTCGTAGCGGGAGGGTCGCCTACGAGCAGTACTTC; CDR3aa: CASSRSGRVAYEQYF
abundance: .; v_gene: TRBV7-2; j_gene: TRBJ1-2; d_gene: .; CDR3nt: TGTGCCAGCAGCTTAGAACCTCGGGACGTCTATGGCTACACCTTC; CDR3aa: CASSLEPRDVYGYTF
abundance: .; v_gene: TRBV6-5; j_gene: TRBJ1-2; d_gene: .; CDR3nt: TGTGCCAGCAGTTATACCTTGGACAGCGTCGGTGGCTACACCTTC; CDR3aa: CASSYTLDSVGGYTF
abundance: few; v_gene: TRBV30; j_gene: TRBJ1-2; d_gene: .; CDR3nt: TGTGCCTGGCGGGAGAACTATGGCTACACCTTC; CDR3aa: CAWRENYGYTF
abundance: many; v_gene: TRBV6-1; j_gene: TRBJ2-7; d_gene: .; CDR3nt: TGTGCCAGCAGTAAACAGGTCTCCTACGAGCAGTACTTC; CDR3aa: CASSKQVSYEQYF
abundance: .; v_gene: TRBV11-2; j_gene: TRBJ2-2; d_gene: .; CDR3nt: TGTGCCAGCAGCCGGGTTTCGGGGGCCCGGGAGCTGTTTTTT; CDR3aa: CASSRVSGARELFF